These T cell receptor beta chains were read from a single sample in a study of blood T cell repertoires in COVID-19. Assay: immunoSEQ multiplex PCR; the TCRdb copy retains only in-frame clones and omits some. The data contain roughly 400,000 clones, 70% to 90% of them seen just once; the ten biggest clones take up approximately 1.5%. The sample taken for sequencing was PBMCs or T cells enriched from blood (not recorded which). The receptors here all came from a young woman who had been exposed to COVID-19. The CDR3 runs from the conserved cysteine through the conserved F or W. The order of the fields is V gene, CDR3 length, D gene, clone size, J gene, CDR3 DNA, CDR3 protein. D genes are given only for firm matches. Rows may omit the clone size; those that give it use once, few, many or a size class.

>TRBV7-2|14|TRBD1|NA|TRBJ1-2
TGTGCCAGCAGCTCGAGGACAGGATCAAATGGCTACACCTTC
CASSSRTGSNGYTF
>TRBV28|12|NA|NA|TRBJ2-7
TGTGCCAGCTCCAGGGCTACCTACGAGCAGTACTTC
CASSRATYEQYF
>TRBV5-8|18|NA|NA|TRBJ2-1
TGTGCCAGCAGCTTCTCGGTGGGCGGGACTCTTGAGTCGTATGAGCAGTTCTTC
CASSFSVGGTLESYEQFF
>TRBV29-1|12|NA|NA|TRBJ2-7
TGCAGCGTTGGAGAGGGAGCCTACGAGCAGTACTTC
CSVGEGAYEQYF
>TRBV2|14|TRBD1|NA|TRBJ1-4
TGTGCCAGCAGGGGACAGGGGGCGCATGAAAAACTGTTTTTT
CASRGQGAHEKLFF
>TRBV28|15|TRBD1|NA|TRBJ2-3
TGTGCCAGCAGTTTAGGACAGGGTAGAATAGATACGCAGTATTTT
CASSLGQGRIDTQYF
>TRBV4-2|16|TRBD1|few|TRBJ1-5
TGTGCCAGCAGCCAAGAGTGGGACAGGGACAATCAGCCCCAGCATTTT
CASSQEWDRDNQPQHF
>TRBV4-2|14|TRBD1|NA|TRBJ1-2
TGTGCCAGCAGCCAAGATGGGACAGTCTATGGCTACACCTTC
CASSQDGTVYGYTF
>TRBV18|13|NA|NA|TRBJ1-4
TGTGCCAGCTCACCACCAGCAGAGGCTAAACTGTTTTTT
CASSPPAEAKLFF
>TRBV28|15|NA|NA|TRBJ1-2
TGTGCCAGCAGCTGGGGGGGACGCGGGCTTGGTGGCTACACCTTC
CASSWGGRGLGGYTF
>TRBV9|18|TRBD1|NA|TRBJ2-2
TGTGCCAGCAGCGATCCGGGGGAGGGACAGGGGAACACCGGGGAGCTGTTTTTT
CASSDPGEGQGNTGELFF
>TRBV19|13|TRBD1|NA|TRBJ2-7
TGTGCCAGTAGTCTCGGGACAGGGGGCGAGCAGTACTTC
CASSLGTGGEQYF
>TRBV28|15|NA|NA|TRBJ2-7
TGTGCCAGCAGTGGTCTCGGACCCAGAGGGGGCGAGCAGTACTTC
CASSGLGPRGGEQYF
>TRBV19|17|TRBD2|NA|TRBJ2-3
TGTGCCAGTAGTATAGGACTAGCGGGAGGGCTCACAGATACGCAGTATTTT
CASSIGLAGGLTDTQYF
>TRBV27|17|NA|NA|TRBJ1-2
TGTGCCACGCGGAGGGTTTTTAGTGAACAGCCCCACTATGGCTACACCTTC
CATRRVFSEQPHYGYTF
>TRBV5-5|13|NA|NA|TRBJ1-2
TGTGCCAGCAGATCCAGTTCTAACTATGGCTACACCTTC
CASRSSSNYGYTF
>TRBV6-8|16|NA|NA|TRBJ1-2
TGTGCCAGCAGCCGCCCGGGCCTCTGGGAGAGGTATGGCTACACCTTC
CASSRPGLWERYGYTF
>TRBV6-2/TRBV6-3|14|NA|NA|TRBJ2-5
TGTGCCAGCAGTTACTTAACGGGGCAAGAGACCCAGTACTTC
CASSYLTGQETQYF
>TRBV27|14|NA|few|TRBJ2-7
TGTGCCAGCAGGTCAGGGGTCGGATGGAACGAGCAGTACTTC
CASRSGVGWNEQYF
>TRBV3-1/TRBV3-2|16|TRBD1|once|TRBJ1-1
TGTGCCAGCAGCCCAGGACAGGGGGTGAGGTACACTGAAGCTTTCTTT
CASSPGQGVRYTEAFF
>TRBV27|16|TRBD1|once|TRBJ1-2
TGTGCCAGCAGTTATAGCCAGTACAGGGGTAGGGATGGCTACACCTTC
CASSYSQYRGRDGYTF
>TRBV11-2|12|NA|once|TRBJ2-2
TGTGCCAGCAGCTTATCGACCGGGGAGCTGTTTTTT
CASSLSTGELFF
>TRBV27|16|NA|NA|TRBJ2-2
TGTGCCAGCGCTAGGACCCCTAGCTTGAACACCGGGGAGCTGTTTTTT
CASARTPSLNTGELFF
>TRBV6-5|15|NA|NA|TRBJ1-2
TGTGCCAGCAGCCGGGACACCATCGCCAACTATGGCTACACCTTC
CASSRDTIANYGYTF
>TRBV28|13|NA|NA|TRBJ1-2
TGTGCCAGCACCTTACGCGACGGAGGAGGCTACACCTTC
CASTLRDGGGYTF
>TRBV3-1/TRBV3-2|18|TRBD2|NA|TRBJ2-1
TGTGCCAGCAGCCAACCGCGACTAGCGGGGGGGAAAACTAATGAGCAGTTCTTC
CASSQPRLAGGKTNEQFF
>TRBV10-2|15|TRBD2|NA|TRBJ2-1
TGCGCCAGCAGTCGAGGGACTAGCGGTAACAATGAGCAGTTCTTC
CASSRGTSGNNEQFF
>TRBV20-1|11|NA|NA|TRBJ2-1
TGCAGTGCCCCAGGACAGCTTGAGCAGTTCTTC
CSAPGQLEQFF
>TRBV6-5|15|TRBD1|NA|TRBJ1-2
TGTGCCAGCAGTTCGACCCCGGGACAGTTATATGGCTACACCTTC
CASSSTPGQLYGYTF
>TRBV24-1|15|NA|NA|TRBJ2-3
TGTGCCACCAGTGAAACAACAGGGCTGGCCGATACGCAGTATTTT
CATSETTGLADTQYF
>TRBV29-1|13|TRBD1|NA|TRBJ1-1
TGCAGCGTTGAAAAGGGACAGGGGGATCGAGCTTTCTTT
CSVEKGQGDRAFF
>TRBV30|13|NA|NA|TRBJ1-4
TGTGCCTGGATGCCAGAAATAAATGAAAAACTGTTTTTT
CAWMPEINEKLFF
>TRBV2|15|NA|NA|TRBJ2-3
TGTGCCAGCAGTGCTAGGCAGACTAACACAGATACGCAGTATTTT
CASSARQTNTDTQYF
>TRBV19|15|TRBD1|NA|TRBJ2-6
TGTGCCAGTAGCGCCGACAGGGTTGGGGCCAACGTCCTGACTTTC
CASSADRVGANVLTF
>TRBV25-1|13|NA|NA|TRBJ2-7
TGTGCCAGCAGTGAAGGTTGGAGGCTGGAGCAGTACTTC
CASSEGWRLEQYF
>TRBV28|16|TRBD1|NA|TRBJ1-4
TGTGCCAGCGGGCCCTTAGGGGGCGCGGGTCATGAAAAACTGTTTTTT
CASGPLGGAGHEKLFF
>TRBV15|13|NA|NA|TRBJ1-1
TGTGCCACCAGCAGAGTATACAGGAGTGAAGCTTTCTTT
CATSRVYRSEAFF
>TRBV5-6|16|TRBD2|NA|TRBJ2-5
TGTGCCAGCAGCAAATCCCTCATAGCGGGGCAAGAGACCCAGTACTTC
CASSKSLIAGQETQYF
>TRBV5-1|16|NA|NA|TRBJ2-2
TGCGCCAGCAGCTTGGAGCTAGCAAGCTCCACCGGGGAGCTGTTTTTT
CASSLELASSTGELFF
>TRBV27|15|TRBD2|once|TRBJ2-5
TGTGCCAGCAGTTCCCTAGCGGGAGGGCCGGAGACCCAGTACTTC
CASSSLAGGPETQYF
>TRBV30|12|TRBD1|NA|TRBJ1-1
TGTGCCTGGAGTACCGGACAGGATGAAGCTTTCTTT
CAWSTGQDEAFF
>TRBV28|15|TRBD1|NA|TRBJ1-6
TGTGCCAGCAGTTTAAGGGGGCTCTATAATTCACCCCTCCACTTT
CASSLRGLYNSPLHF
>TRBV2|17|NA|NA|TRBJ2-4
TGTGCCAGCAGTGAATACTCCGACAGGACCAACAAAAACATTCAGTACTTC
CASSEYSDRTNKNIQYF
>TRBV27|16|TRBD2|NA|TRBJ2-1
TGTGCCAGCAGTTCGCCGGGGGGACTAGGAGGGGTAGAGCAGTTCTTC
CASSSPGGLGGVEQFF
>TRBV19|14|NA|NA|TRBJ1-5
TGTGCCAGTAGCTCCGGGACAACATATCAGCCCCAGCATTTT
CASSSGTTYQPQHF
>TRBV18|11|NA|NA|TRBJ1-1
TGTGCCAGCTCACCAGGAGTAGAGGCTTTCTTT
CASSPGVEAFF
>TRBV7-9|19|NA|NA|TRBJ1-6
TGTGCCAGCAGCTTAGCAGTACAGCCTTTGAGCTCCTATAATTCACCCCTCCACTTT
CASSLAVQPLSSYNSPLHF